This T cell receptor (beta chain) was identified during a study of T cell responses to AZD1222 COVID-19 vaccine. Per germline, CDR1 MDHEN and CDR2 SYDVKM. The CDR3 extends over 16 amino acids. V gave up 1 base and J gave up 6 bases; unmatched junction bases: 10. Measured with immunoSEQ multiplex PCR; TCRdb has only the in-frame clones, and not every one. The sample lists 100,000 to 120,000 clones, approximately 88% seen once, with roughly 2.6% in the top ten. The chain recombines TRBV28 with TRBJ1-2; TRBD1 matches at 8 bases. The sequence was obtained from an adult in good health. This material consisted of peripheral blood, taken on day 0 of AZD1222 vaccination. The CDR3: CASSLFAGQGADGYTF. CDR3 in DNA: TGTGCCAGCAGTTTATTCGCGGGGCAGGGGGCGGATGGCTACACCTTC.